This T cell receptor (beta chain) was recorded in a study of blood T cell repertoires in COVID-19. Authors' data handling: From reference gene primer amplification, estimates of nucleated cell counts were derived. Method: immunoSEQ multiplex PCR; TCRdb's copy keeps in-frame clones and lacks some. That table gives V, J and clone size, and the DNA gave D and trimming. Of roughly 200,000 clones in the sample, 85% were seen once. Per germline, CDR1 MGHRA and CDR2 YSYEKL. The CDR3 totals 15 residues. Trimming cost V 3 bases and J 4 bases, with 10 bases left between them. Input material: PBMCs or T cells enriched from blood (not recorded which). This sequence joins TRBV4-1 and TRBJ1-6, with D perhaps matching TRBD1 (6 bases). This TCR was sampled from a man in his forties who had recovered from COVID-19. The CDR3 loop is CASSQGAEYNSPLHF. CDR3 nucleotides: TGCGCCAGCAGCCAGGGGGCGGAGTATAATTCACCCCTCCACTTT.